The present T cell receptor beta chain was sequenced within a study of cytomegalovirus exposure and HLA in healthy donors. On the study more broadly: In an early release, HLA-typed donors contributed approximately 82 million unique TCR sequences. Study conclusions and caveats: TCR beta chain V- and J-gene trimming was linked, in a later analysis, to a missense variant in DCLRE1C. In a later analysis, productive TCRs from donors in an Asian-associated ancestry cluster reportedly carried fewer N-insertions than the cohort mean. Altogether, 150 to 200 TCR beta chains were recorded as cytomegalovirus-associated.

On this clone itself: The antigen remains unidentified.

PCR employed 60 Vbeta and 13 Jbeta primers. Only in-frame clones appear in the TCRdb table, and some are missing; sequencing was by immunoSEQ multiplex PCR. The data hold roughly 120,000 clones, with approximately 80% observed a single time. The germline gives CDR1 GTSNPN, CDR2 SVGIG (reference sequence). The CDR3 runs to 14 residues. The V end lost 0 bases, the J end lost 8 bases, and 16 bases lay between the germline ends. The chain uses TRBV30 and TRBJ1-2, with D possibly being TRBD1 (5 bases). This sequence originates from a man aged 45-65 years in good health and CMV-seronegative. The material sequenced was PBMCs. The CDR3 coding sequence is TGTGCCTGGAGTGTAAAAACGATCGGGGGAGGCTACACCTTC. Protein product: CAWSVKTIGGGYTF.